The sequence of this T cell receptor (beta chain) was determined in a study of Ad26.COV2.S vaccination and SARS-CoV-2 variants. As for the study in general: Each vaccinee took Ad26.COV2.S intramuscularly, once or twice 56 days apart.

Treatment: roughly 19 received Ad26.COV2.S at low or high dose, single or two shots; about five received placebo; per-sample allocation not given. Samples analyzed were those drawn on day 63 after the first vaccine or placebo injection. Libraries were prepared by immunoSEQ multiplex PCR; TCRdb keeps only in-frame clonotypes and omits some of them. In the table there are 410,000 or so clones, about nine tenths of which are singletons. The source material was peripheral blood, sampled in a trial of Ad26.COV2.S vaccine versus placebo. The clonotype comes from a person aged 18-65 years who received the Ad26.COV2.S COVID-19 vaccine or a placebo.

The chain's CDR3 is CASSLAKDGEQYF. In DNA form, the CDR3 reads TGCGCCAGCAGCTTGGCCAAGGATGGCGAGCAGTACTTC. V is TRBV5-1 and J is TRBJ2-7; no clear D. CDR1 is SGHRS and CDR2 is YFSETQ in the germline V gene. CDR3 length: 13 residues. V lost 0 bases and J 6 bases, leaving 10 bases between the germline ends.